What follows are 11 T cell receptor beta chains derived from one specimen sequenced in a study of siplizumab effects on memory and regulatory T cells. Sequencing was performed with immunoSEQ multiplex PCR; in TCRdb, only in-frame clones are kept and a portion is missing. The sample consists of fewer than 100,000 clones, roughly 94% of them appearing once. The specimen was CD8+ T cells sorted from blood. Receptors were obtained from a human donor in good health.

The chain combines TRBV7-9 with TRBJ2-1, with TRBD2 matching 7 bases. CDR1 SEHNR and CDR2 FQNEAQ come from the germline V gene (reference sequence). V gave up 5 bases and J gave up 6 bases; unmatched junction bases: 13. This CDR3 region has 16 residues. The CDR3 DNA reads as TGTGCCAGCAGCCCCACTGCCCGCGGGAGTTCCAATGAGCAGTTCTTC. Translated: CASSPTARGSSNEQFF.

The chain combines TRBV19 with TRBJ1-1; no firm D call. This CDR3 spans 14 amino acids. Germline-derived CDR1 and CDR2 are LNHDA and SQIVND (reference sequence). Trimming took off 5 bases at V and 3 bases at J, with 13 bases between the two ends. CDR3 sequence: CASSGNSPYTEAFF. CDR3 sequence (DNA): TGTGCCAGTAGTGGTAACAGTCCGTACACTGAAGCTTTCTTT. Drawing the rest from reference TRBV19 and TRBJ1-1, the complete variable domain is DGGITQSPKYLFRKEGQNVTLSCEQNLNHDAMYWYRQDPGQGLRLIYYSQIVNDFQKGDIAEGYSVSREKKESFPLTVTSAQKNPTAFYLCASSGNSPYTEAFFGQGTRLTVV.

This chain connects TRBV19 to TRBJ2-1; tentatively, D is TRBD2 (5 bases). The CDR3 extends over 11 amino acids. CDR1 and CDR2 from the germline V gene are LNHDA and SQIVND (reference sequence). The DNA of the CDR3 is TGTGGGACTGGGGTAGGGAATGAGCAGTTCTTC. It is translated as CGTGVGNEQFF.

The chain carries TRBV19 and TRBJ1-2, with D perhaps matching TRBD1 (6 bases). The CDR3 totals 15 residues. The germline V gene encodes CDR1 LNHDA and CDR2 SQIVND (reference sequence). V gave up 7 bases and J gave up 1 base, with 16 bases separating them. The CDR3 DNA sequence: TGTGCCAGTACCTCGACAGGTGTGGGTAACTATGGCTACACCTTC. This gives the protein CASTSTGVGNYGYTF.

The V and J genes are TRBV5-1 and TRBJ2-7; D is tentatively TRBD1 or TRBD2 (5 bases each). Germline assignment: CDR1 SGHRS and CDR2 YFSETQ. This CDR3 is built from 15 residues. V was trimmed by 4 bases and J by 2 bases, leaving 16 bases between them. The CDR3 sequence: CASSARDGRAYEQYF. The CDR3, as DNA: TGCGCCAGCAGCGCCCGGGATGGCAGGGCCTACGAGCAGTACTTC. The full variable domain, its missing parts supplied by reference TRBV5-1 and TRBJ2-7, is KAGVTQTPRYLIKTRGQQVTLSCSPISGHRSVSWYQQTPGQGLQFLFEYFSETQRNKGNFPGRFSGRQFSNSRSEMNVSTLELGDSALYLCASSARDGRAYEQYFGPGTRLTVT.

CDR3 sequence: CASSQAVAGASYEQYF. CDR3 nucleotides: TGTGCCAGCAGCCAGGCTGTAGCGGGTGCGTCCTACGAGCAGTACTTC. The J gene is TRBJ2-7, the V gene TRBV14; 7 bases line up with TRBD2. The V segment lost 3 bases and the J segment 1 base; nucleotides outside the gene matches: 9. The CDR3 runs 16 residues. Germline CDR1 and CDR2: SGHDN and FVKESK.

The rearrangement joins TRBV5-6 to TRBJ1-6; D is unresolved. This CDR3 spans 14 amino acids. The V end was cut by 6 bases, the J end by 0 bases, with 7 bases between. Per the germline V gene, CDR1 is SGHDT and CDR2 is YYEEEE. The CDR3: CASTKGSYNSPLHF. CDR3 DNA sequence: TGTGCCAGCACCAAGGGCTCCTATAATTCACCCCTCCACTTT.

This clone appeared once. The chain has TRBV10-3 and TRBJ2-1; 14 bases fit TRBD2. The CDR3 is made up of 19 amino acids. The V gene's germline CDR1 is ENHRY and CDR2 SYGVKD. Trimming cost V 10 bases and J 8 bases; bases outside gene matches: 22. Here the CDR3 reads CATSFQGLAGAPLRDEQFF. CDR3 DNA: TGTGCCACCTCTTTCCAGGGACTAGCGGGAGCGCCCCTTAGGGATGAGCAGTTCTTC.

The CDR3 nucleotides read TGTGCCATCAGTGAGCCCGAGGGCGCGAGGAATGAGCAGTTCTTC. Protein product: CAISEPEGARNEQFF. The chain joins TRBV10-3 to TRBJ2-1, with a weak D call TRBD2 (5 bases). The CDR3 runs 15 residues. V lost 2 bases and J lost 7, with 15 bases in between. Per germline, CDR1 ENHRY and CDR2 SYGVKD.

This clone was seen only once. The rearrangement uses TRBV6-5 and TRBJ2-1; 9 bases map to TRBD2. With V trimmed by 2 bases and J by 8 bases, 7 bases remained unmatched. Germline V lookup: CDR1 MNHEY, CDR2 SVGAGI. This CDR3 has 15 amino acids. CDR3 DNA: TGTGCCAGCAGTTACGAAGCGGGAGGATCTGATGAGCAGTTCTTC. It is translated as CASSYEAGGSDEQFF.

J is TRBJ2-7 and V is TRBV5-6; tentative D call: TRBD2 (6 bases). The CDR3 is 13 residues long. Germline loops: CDR1 SGHDT, CDR2 YYEEEE. Trimming pared 4 bases from V and 9 bases from J, leaving 17 bases between. The CDR3 is CASSAAGHQGQYF. The CDR3 coding sequence is TGTGCCAGCAGCGCTGCGGGGCATCAGGGGCAGTACTTC.